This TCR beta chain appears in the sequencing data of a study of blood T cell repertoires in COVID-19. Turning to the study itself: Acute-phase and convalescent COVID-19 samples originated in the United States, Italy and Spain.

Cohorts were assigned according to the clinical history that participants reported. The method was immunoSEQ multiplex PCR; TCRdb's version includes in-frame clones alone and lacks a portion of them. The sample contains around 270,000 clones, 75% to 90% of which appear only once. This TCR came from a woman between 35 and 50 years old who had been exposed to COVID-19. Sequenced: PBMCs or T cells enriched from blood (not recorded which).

In nucleotides, the CDR3 is TGTGCCAGCAGTCATCCACAGGGTGAGGGCAATCAGCCCCAGCATTTT. Its protein is CASSHPQGEGNQPQHF. The chain joins TRBV7-9 to TRBJ1-5, with D possibly matching TRBD1 (6 bases). The CDR3 covers 16 residues. V shed 6 bases and J shed 2 bases, with 17 bases lying between them. CDR1 is SEHNR and CDR2 is FQNEAQ in the germline V gene (reference sequence).